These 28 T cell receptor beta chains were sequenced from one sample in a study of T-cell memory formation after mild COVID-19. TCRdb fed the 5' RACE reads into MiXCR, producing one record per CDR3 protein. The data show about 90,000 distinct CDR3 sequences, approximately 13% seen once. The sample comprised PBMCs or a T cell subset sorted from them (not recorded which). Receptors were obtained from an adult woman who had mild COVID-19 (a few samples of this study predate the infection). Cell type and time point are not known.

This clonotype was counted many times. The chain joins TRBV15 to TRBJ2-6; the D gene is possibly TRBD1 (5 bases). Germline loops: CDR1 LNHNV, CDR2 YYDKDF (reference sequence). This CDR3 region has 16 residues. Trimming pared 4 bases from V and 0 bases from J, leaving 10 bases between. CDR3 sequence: CATSTPRVSGANVLTF. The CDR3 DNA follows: TGTGCCACCAGCACCCCCAGGGTCTCTGGGGCCAACGTCCTGACTTTC.

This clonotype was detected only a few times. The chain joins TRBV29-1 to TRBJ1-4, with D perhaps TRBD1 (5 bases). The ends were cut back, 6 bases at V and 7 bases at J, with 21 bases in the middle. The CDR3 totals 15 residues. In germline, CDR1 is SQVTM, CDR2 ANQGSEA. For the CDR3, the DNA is TGCAGCGTGCAAAACACCGGGACGGCGGGTGAAAAACTGTTTTTT. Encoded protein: CSVQNTGTAGEKLFF.

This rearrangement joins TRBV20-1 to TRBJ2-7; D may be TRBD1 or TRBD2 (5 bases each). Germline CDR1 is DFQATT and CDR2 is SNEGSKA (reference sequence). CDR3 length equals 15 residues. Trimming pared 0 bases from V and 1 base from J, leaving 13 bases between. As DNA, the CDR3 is TGCAGTGCTAGAGATTCCGGGACCTATTCCTACGAGCAGTACTTC. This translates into CSARDSGTYSYEQYF.

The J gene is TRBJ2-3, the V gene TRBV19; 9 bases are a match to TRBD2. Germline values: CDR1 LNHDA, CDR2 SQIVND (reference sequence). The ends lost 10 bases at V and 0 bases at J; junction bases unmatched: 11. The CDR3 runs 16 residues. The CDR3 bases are TGTGCCACTAGATCGGGGACTAGCTATAGCACAGATACGCAGTATTTT. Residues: CATRSGTSYSTDTQYF.

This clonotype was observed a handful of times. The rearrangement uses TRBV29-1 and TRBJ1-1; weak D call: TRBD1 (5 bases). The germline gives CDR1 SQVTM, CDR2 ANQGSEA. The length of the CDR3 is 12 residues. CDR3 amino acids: CSVQAPGTEAFF. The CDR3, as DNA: TGCAGTGTACAGGCCCCGGGGACTGAAGCTTTCTTT.

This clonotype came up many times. This CDR3 reads CASSLVGEQYF. CDR3 coding DNA: TGTGCCAGCAGTCTGGTGGGTGAGCAGTACTTC. V is TRBV7-2 and J is TRBJ2-7; D not certain. This CDR3 is built from 11 residues. V lost 6 bases, J lost 7 bases, and 10 bases lay in between. The germline V gene has CDR1 SGHTA and CDR2 FQGNSA.

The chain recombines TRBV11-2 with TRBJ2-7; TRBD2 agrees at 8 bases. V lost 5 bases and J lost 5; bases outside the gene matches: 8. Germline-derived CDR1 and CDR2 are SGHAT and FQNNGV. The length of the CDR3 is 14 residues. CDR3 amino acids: CASSIRTSWDEQYF. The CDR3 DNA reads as TGTGCCAGCAGCATCCGGACTAGCTGGGACGAGCAGTACTTC.

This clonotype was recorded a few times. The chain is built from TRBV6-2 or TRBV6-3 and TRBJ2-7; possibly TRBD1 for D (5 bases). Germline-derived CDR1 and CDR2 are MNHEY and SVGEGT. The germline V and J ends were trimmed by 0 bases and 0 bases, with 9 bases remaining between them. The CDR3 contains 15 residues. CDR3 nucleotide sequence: TGTGCCAGCAGTTACTCGACAGTTCTCTCCTACGAGCAGTACTTC. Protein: CASSYSTVLSYEQYF.

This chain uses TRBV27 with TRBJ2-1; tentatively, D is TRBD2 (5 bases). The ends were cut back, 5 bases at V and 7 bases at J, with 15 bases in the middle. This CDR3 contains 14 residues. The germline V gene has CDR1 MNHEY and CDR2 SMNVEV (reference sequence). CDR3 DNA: TGTGCCAGCAGTCTAGCCCAGATGATAAATGAGCAGTTCTTC. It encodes CASSLAQMINEQFF.

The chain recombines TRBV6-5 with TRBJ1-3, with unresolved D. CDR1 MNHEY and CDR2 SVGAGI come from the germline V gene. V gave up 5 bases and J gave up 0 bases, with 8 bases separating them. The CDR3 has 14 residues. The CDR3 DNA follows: TGTGCCAGCAGTCCCGTAAGCTCTGGAAACACCATATATTTT. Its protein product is CASSPVSSGNTIYF.

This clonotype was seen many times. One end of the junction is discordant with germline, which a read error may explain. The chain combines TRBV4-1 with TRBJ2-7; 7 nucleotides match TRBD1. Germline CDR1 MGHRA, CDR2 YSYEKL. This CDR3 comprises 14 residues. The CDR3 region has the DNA TGCGCCAGCACCCAAGAACAGGGGCCGTACGAGCAGTACTTC. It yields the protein CASTQEQGPYEQYF.

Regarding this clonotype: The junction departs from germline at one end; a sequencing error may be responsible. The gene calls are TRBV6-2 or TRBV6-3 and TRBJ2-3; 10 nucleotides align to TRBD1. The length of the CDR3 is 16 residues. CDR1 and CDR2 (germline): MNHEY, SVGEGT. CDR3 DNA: TGTGCCAGAAGTTACGGCGGACAGGGGGTCACAGATACGCAGTATTTT. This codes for CARSYGGQGVTDTQYF.

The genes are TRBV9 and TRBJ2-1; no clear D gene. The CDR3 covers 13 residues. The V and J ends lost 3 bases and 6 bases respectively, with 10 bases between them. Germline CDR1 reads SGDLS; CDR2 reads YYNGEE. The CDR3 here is CASSDENRNEQFF. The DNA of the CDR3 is TGTGCCAGCAGCGACGAGAACCGCAATGAGCAGTTCTTC.

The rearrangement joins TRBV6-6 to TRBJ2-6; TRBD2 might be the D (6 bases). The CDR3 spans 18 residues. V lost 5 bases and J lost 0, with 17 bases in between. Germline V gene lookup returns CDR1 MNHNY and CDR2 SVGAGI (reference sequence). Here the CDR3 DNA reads TGTGCCAGCAGTCCCTGGCGGGAACCCCTCTCTGGGGCCAACGTCCTGACTTTC. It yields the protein CASSPWREPLSGANVLTF.

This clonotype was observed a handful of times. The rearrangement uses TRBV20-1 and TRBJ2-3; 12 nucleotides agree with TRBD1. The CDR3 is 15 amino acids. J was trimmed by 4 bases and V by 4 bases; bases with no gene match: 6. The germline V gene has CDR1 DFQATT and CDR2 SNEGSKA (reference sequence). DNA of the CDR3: TGCAGTGCTACCAGCCGGGACAGGGGGCCAGATACGCAGTATTTT. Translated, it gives CSATSRDRGPDTQYF.

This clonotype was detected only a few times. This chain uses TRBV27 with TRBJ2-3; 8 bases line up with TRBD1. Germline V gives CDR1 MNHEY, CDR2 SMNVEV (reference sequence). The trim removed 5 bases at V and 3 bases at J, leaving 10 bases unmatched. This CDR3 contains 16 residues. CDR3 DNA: TGTGCCAGCAGTATTAACCAGGGGGCCTGGACAGATACGCAGTATTTT. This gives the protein CASSINQGAWTDTQYF.

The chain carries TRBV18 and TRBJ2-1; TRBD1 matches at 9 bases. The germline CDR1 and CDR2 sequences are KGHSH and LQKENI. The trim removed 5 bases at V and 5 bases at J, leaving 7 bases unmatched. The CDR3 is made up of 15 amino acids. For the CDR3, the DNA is TGTGCCAGCTCATCGGGGACAGGGCTCCACAATGAGCAGTTCTTC. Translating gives CASSSGTGLHNEQFF.

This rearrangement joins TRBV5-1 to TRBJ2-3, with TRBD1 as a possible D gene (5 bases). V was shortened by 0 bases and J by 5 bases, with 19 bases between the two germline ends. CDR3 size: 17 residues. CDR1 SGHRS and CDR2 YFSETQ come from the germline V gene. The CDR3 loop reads CASSLVDQGLGLDTQYF. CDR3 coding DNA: TGCGCCAGCAGCTTGGTAGACCAGGGCCTAGGCCTAGATACGCAGTATTTT.

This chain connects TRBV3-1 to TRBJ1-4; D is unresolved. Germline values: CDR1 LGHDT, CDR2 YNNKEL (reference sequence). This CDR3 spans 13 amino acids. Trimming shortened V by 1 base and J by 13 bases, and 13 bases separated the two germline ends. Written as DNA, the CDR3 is TGTGCCAGCAGCCAAGGGCAGGTCGATCGACTGTTTTTT. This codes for CASSQGQVDRLFF.

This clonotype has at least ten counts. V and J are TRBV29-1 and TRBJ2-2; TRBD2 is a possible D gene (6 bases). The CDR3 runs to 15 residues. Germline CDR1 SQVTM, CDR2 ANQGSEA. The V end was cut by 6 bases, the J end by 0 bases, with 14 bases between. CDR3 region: CSVEGSRTNTGELFF. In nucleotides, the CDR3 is TGCAGCGTGGAGGGTTCGCGGACGAACACCGGGGAGCTGTTTTTT.

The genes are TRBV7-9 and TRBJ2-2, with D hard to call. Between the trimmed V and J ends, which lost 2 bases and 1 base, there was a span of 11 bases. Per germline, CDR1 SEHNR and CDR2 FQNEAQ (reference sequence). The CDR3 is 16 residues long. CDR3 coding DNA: TGTGCCAGCAGCTTATTTATCGGTGGGAACACCGGGGAGCTGTTTTTT. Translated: CASSLFIGGNTGELFF.

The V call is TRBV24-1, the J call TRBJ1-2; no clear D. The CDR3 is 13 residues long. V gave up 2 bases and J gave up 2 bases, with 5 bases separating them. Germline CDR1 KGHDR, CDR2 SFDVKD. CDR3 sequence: CATSDSENYGYTF. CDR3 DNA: TGTGCCACCAGTGATTCGGAGAACTATGGCTACACCTTC.

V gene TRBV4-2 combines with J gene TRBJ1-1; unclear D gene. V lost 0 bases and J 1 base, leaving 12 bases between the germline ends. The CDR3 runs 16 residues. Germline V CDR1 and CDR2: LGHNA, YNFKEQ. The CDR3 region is CASSQDQRVPNTEAFF. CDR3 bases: TGTGCCAGCAGCCAAGATCAAAGGGTCCCGAACACTGAAGCTTTCTTT.

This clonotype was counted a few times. CDR3 sequence (DNA): TGTGCCAGCAGCTTATCGGGACTAGCGGGAGGGCCGGTCAGTGAGCAGTTCTTC. This codes for CASSLSGLAGGPVSEQFF. This chain links TRBV11-3 with TRBJ2-1; 16 bases are shared with TRBD2. The length of the CDR3 is 18 residues. Germline-derived CDR1 and CDR2 are SGHNT and YENEEA. V was clipped by 2 bases and J by 9 bases; unmatched bases: 10.

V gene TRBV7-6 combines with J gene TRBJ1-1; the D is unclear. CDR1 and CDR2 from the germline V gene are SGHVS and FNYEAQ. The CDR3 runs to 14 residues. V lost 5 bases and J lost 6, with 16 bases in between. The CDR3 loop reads CASSPGGLAAEAFF. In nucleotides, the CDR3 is TGTGCCAGCAGCCCGGGCGGGCTGGCGGCTGAAGCTTTCTTT. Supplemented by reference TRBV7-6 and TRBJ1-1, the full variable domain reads GAGVSQSPRYKVTKRGQDVALRCDPISGHVSLYWYRQALGQGPEFLTYFNYEAQQDKSGLPNDRFSAERPEGSISTLTIQRTEQRDSAMYRCASSPGGLAAEAFFGQGTRLTVV.

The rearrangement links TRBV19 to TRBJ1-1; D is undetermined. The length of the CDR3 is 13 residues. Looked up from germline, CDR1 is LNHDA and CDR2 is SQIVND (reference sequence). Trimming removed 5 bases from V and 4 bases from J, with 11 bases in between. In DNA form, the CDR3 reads TGTGCCAGTAGTGAGGCATTGGGCACTGAAGCTTTCTTT. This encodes CASSEALGTEAFF.

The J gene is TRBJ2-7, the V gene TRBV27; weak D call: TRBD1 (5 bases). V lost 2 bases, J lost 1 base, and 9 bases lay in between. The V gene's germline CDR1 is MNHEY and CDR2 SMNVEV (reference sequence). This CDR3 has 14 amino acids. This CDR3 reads CASSLQGWSYEQYF. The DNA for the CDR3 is TGTGCCAGCAGTTTACAGGGCTGGTCCTACGAGCAGTACTTC.

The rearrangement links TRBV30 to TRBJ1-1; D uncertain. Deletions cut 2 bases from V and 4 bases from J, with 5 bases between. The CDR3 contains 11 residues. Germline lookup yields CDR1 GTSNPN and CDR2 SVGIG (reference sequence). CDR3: CAWSPGTEAFF. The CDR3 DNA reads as TGTGCCTGGAGTCCAGGCACTGAAGCTTTCTTT.